This is a list of T cell receptor beta chains from one sample in a study of blood T cell repertoires in COVID-19. The table came from immunoSEQ multiplex PCR; TCRdb's copy has only in-frame clones and leaves some out. The sample has about 230,000 clones, over 70% seen once. The sequencing sample was made of peripheral blood. Receptors originate from a woman of 80 years or more with acute or convalescent COVID-19. Each CDR3 is given with its conserved first and last residue. The D gene is left open where the match is weak. Clone size, where shown, is once, few, many, or a class for clones that have expanded.

J gene,D gene,clone size,V gene,CDR3 protein,CDR3 DNA
TRBJ2-2,.,once,TRBV6-5,CASSPFRNTGELFF,TGTGCCAGCAGCCCCTTCCGGAACACCGGGGAGCTGTTTTTT
TRBJ1-1,.,.,TRBV6-2/TRBV6-3,CASSYNSPSQENTEAFF,TGTGCCAGCAGTTACAATTCTCCCTCGCAGGAGAACACTGAAGCTTTCTTT
TRBJ1-2,.,.,TRBV10-3,CAISESTAEYGYTF,TGTGCCATCAGTGAGTCGACAGCAGAGTATGGCTACACCTTC
TRBJ2-2,.,.,TRBV5-1,CASSLVASANTGELFF,TGCGCCAGCAGCTTGGTGGCTTCAGCGAACACCGGGGAGCTGTTTTTT
TRBJ2-7,.,.,TRBV7-9,CASSLGLGQGARGYEQYF,TGTGCCAGCAGCTTAGGATTGGGACAAGGGGCGAGGGGCTACGAGCAGTACTTC
TRBJ2-1,TRBD2,.,TRBV7-2,CASSLVELAGGSYNEQFF,TGTGCCAGCAGCTTAGTTGAACTAGCGGGAGGCTCCTACAATGAGCAGTTCTTC
TRBJ1-5,TRBD1,.,TRBV19,CASGQDLSNQPQHF,TGTGCCAGTGGACAGGATCTTAGCAATCAGCCCCAGCATTTT
TRBJ1-2,.,.,TRBV3-1/TRBV3-2,CASSRGMLSLTNYGYTF,TGTGCCAGCAGTCGAGGGATGTTGTCGCTAACTAACTATGGCTACACCTTC
TRBJ2-4,.,once,TRBV18,CASSRSETIKNIQYF,TGTGCCAGCTCACGGTCAGAAACCATTAAAAACATTCAGTACTTC
TRBJ1-1,.,.,TRBV5-1,CASSLGSMNTEAFF,TGCGCCAGCAGCTTGGGGAGCATGAACACTGAAGCTTTCTTT
TRBJ2-3,TRBD2,.,TRBV28,CASTPPGLAGSTLQYF,TGTGCCAGCACCCCCCCGGGACTAGCGGGATCTACGCTACAGTATTTT
TRBJ2-5,TRBD1,.,TRBV23-1,CASSWFRGRETQYF,TGCGCCAGCAGTTGGTTCAGGGGGCGGGAGACCCAGTACTTC
TRBJ1-5,TRBD1,.,TRBV6-6,CASSPNRGNMGSNQPQHF,TGTGCCAGCAGTCCCAACAGGGGGAATATGGGGAGCAATCAGCCCCAGCATTTT
TRBJ2-5,TRBD2,once,TRBV7-8,CASSLETGGPETQYF,TGTGCCAGCAGCTTAGAGACGGGGGGGCCAGAGACCCAGTACTTC
TRBJ1-2,.,once,TRBV2,CASSKQLDYGYTF,TGTGCCAGCAGTAAACAGCTCGACTATGGCTACACCTTC
TRBJ2-1,TRBD1,.,TRBV10-3,CAIADRVDEQFF,TGTGCCATCGCCGACAGGGTCGATGAGCAGTTCTTC
TRBJ1-5,TRBD1,.,TRBV18,CASSPLGPGQGANQPQHF,TGTGCCAGCTCACCACTGGGCCCGGGACAGGGGGCCAATCAGCCCCAGCATTTT
TRBJ1-6,TRBD1,.,TRBV27,CASSLIDRVNSPLHF,TGTGCCAGCAGTTTAATAGACAGGGTTAATTCACCCCTCCACTTT
TRBJ1-6,.,.,TRBV18,CASSPLERNSPLHF,TGTGCCAGCTCACCCCTTGAGAGAAATTCACCCCTCCACTTT
TRBJ1-2,.,.,TRBV2,CASSDGGYGYTF,TGTGCCAGCAGTGACGGAGGTTATGGCTACACCTTC
TRBJ2-7,.,.,TRBV6-5,CASSRVQDGAYEQYF,TGTGCCAGCAGTAGAGTGCAGGACGGGGCCTACGAGCAGTACTTC
TRBJ1-3,.,.,TRBV18,CASSPPGVNTIYF,TGTGCCAGCTCACCCCCGGGGGTTAACACCATATATTTT
TRBJ2-5,TRBD1,few,TRBV7-8,CASSFSILGQGGQETQYF,TGTGCCAGCAGCTTTTCTATCTTGGGACAGGGGGGACAAGAGACCCAGTACTTC
TRBJ1-6,.,.,TRBV2,CASRTGNSPLHF,TGTGCCAGCAGAACAGGAAATTCACCCCTCCACTTT
TRBJ1-1,.,.,TRBV7-3,CASSLTLAAGSEAFF,TGTGCCAGCAGCTTAACGCTGGCCGCCGGGTCTGAAGCTTTCTTT
TRBJ1-1,.,.,TRBV7-7,CASSSCQGRAAPEAFF,TGTGCCAGCAGCTCATGCCAAGGCAGGGCTGCCCCTGAAGCTTTCTTT
TRBJ1-5,.,.,TRBV6-6,CASSYREGHQPQHF,TGTGCCAGCAGTTACAGGGAGGGGCATCAGCCCCAGCATTTT
TRBJ1-5,.,.,TRBV9,CASSPSGYQPQHF,TGTGCCAGCAGCCCCTCAGGATACCAGCCCCAGCATTTT
TRBJ1-2,TRBD1,.,TRBV11-2,CASSRGNRGVSGYTF,TGTGCCAGCAGCCGGGGCAACAGGGGAGTCTCTGGCTACACCTTC